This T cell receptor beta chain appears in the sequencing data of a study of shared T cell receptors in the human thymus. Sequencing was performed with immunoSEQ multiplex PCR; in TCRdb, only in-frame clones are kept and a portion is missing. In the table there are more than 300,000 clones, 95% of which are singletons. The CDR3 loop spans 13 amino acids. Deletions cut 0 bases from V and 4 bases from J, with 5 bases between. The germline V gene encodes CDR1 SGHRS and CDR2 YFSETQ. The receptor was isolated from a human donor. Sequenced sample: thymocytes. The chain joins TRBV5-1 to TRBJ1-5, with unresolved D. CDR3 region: CASSLGRNQPQHF. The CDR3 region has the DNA TGCGCCAGCAGCTTGGGTAGGAATCAGCCCCAGCATTTT.